A single sample is the source of the 8 T cell receptor beta chains below, sequenced in a study of metastatic and nonmetastatic thyroid tumors. All patients were treatment-naive before thyroid surgery. TCRdb called clones again from the PCR reads with MiXCR. This sample has around 34,000 clones, with 20% found just once. Specimen: blood. These receptors all come from a female donor with papillary thyroid cancer or a benign thyroid nodule (not recorded which). Some clones in this sample may be carry-over from other donors' samples.

The chain is built from TRBV30 and TRBJ2-7; D not certain. CDR3 size: 11 residues. Deletions cut 1 base from V and 2 bases from J, with 3 bases between. Germline lookup yields CDR1 GTSNPN and CDR2 SVGIG (reference sequence). CDR3 DNA: TGTGCCTGGAGTGGGACCTACGAGCAGTACTTC. Its translation is CAWSGTYEQYF.

There are many counts of this clone. The chain recombines TRBV11-2 with TRBJ2-7; a weak D match, TRBD1 (6 bases). V was cut by 5 bases and J by 0 bases, with 14 bases left in between. The V gene's germline CDR1 is SGHAT and CDR2 FQNNGV. The CDR3 loop spans 15 amino acids. In DNA form, the CDR3 reads TGTGCCAGCAGCCAGTTAGACAGGACCTCCTACGAGCAGTACTTC. This codes for CASSQLDRTSYEQYF.

The chain recombines TRBV14 with TRBJ2-1, with 8 bases aligning to TRBD2. V trimming: 0 bases; J trimming: 6 bases; junction bases outside the gene matches: 7. Germline lookup yields CDR1 SGHDN and CDR2 FVKESK. This CDR3 spans 16 amino acids. CDR3 sequence reads: CASSQDSVSGANEQFF. The CDR3 nucleotides are TGTGCCAGCAGCCAAGACAGTGTTAGCGGGGCCAATGAGCAGTTCTTC.

This clone was counted at least ten times. Distinct nucleotide sequences in the sample also encode this CDR3. The rearrangement uses TRBV5-1 and TRBJ2-2, with 12 bases matching TRBD1. The CDR3 sequence is 17 residues long. The V gene end was trimmed by 3 bases and the J gene end by 0 bases; junction bases not matched to a gene: 3. Germline V lookup: CDR1 SGHRS, CDR2 YFSETQ. The CDR3 region is CASSSGTGGANTGELFF. For the CDR3, the DNA is TGCGCCAGCAGCTCAGGGACAGGGGGCGCGAACACCGGGGAGCTGTTTTTT. Based on the CDR3 plus reference TRBV5-1 and TRBJ2-2, the full variable domain is KAGVTQTPRYLIKTRGQQVTLSCSPISGHRSVSWYQQTPGQGLQFLFEYFSETQRNKGNFPGRFSGRQFSNSRSEMNVSTLELGDSALYLCASSSGTGGANTGELFFGEGSRLTVL.

This clone occurred many times. The genes are TRBV6-1 and TRBJ2-2; 9 bases match TRBD2. Germline loops: CDR1 MNHNS, CDR2 SASEGT. With V trimmed by 6 bases and J by 6 bases, 14 bases remained unmatched. The CDR3 is made up of 17 amino acids. The CDR3 sequence: CASRKTSGLALAGELFF. As DNA, the CDR3 is TGTGCCAGCAGAAAAACGTCGGGACTAGCTTTAGCCGGGGAGCTGTTTTTT.

In this sample, this clone turned up many times. The V gene is TRBV6-2 or TRBV6-3, the J gene TRBJ2-1; D may be TRBD1 (5 bases). This CDR3 has 14 amino acids. The V and J ends lost 2 bases and 8 bases respectively, with 13 bases between them. Germline V CDR1 and CDR2: MNHEY, SVGEGT. The CDR3 loop is CASSYKGSVDEQFF. For the CDR3, the DNA is TGTGCCAGCAGTTACAAGGGGTCGGTCGATGAGCAGTTCTTC.

This clone was seen ten or more times. This chain joins TRBV6-2 or TRBV6-3 and TRBJ2-7; D may be TRBD1 (6 bases). Per germline, CDR1 MNHEY and CDR2 SVGEGT. Trimming stripped 6 bases from V and 6 bases from J, with 18 bases between. This CDR3 is 14 amino acids long. CDR3: CASSPAQGRREQYF. The CDR3 bases are TGTGCCAGCAGCCCTGCCCAGGGGAGACGCGAGCAGTACTTC.

There are many counts of this clone. The genes are TRBV7-8 and TRBJ1-1, with D tentatively TRBD1 (6 bases). Germline assignment: CDR1 SGHVS and CDR2 FQNEAQ. V shed 5 bases and J shed 0 bases, with 10 bases lying between them. CDR3 length equals 14 residues. DNA for the CDR3: TGTGCCAGCAGCCTAGGGGGAATGAACACTGAAGCTTTCTTT. Amino acid sequence: CASSLGGMNTEAFF.